This TCR beta chain was identified during a study of response to subunit inactivated influenza vaccine. Findings and caveats of the study: It was the authors' suggestion that each seasonal influenza vaccination recruits few new T cells.

This clonotype was seen only a few times. Its target is unknown. TCRdb independently ran MiXCR on the RT-PCR reads; one entry per CDR3 protein. The sample yields about 150,000 distinct CDR3 sequences, about 10% seen once. V dropped 6 bases and J dropped 7 bases, with 21 bases sitting between them. CDR3 length equals 16 residues. The TCR was taken from a man between 50 and 69 years old who received an inactivated influenza vaccine. This rearrangement joins TRBV12-3 or TRBV12-4 to TRBJ2-2, with D maybe TRBD2 (6 bases). The sample here was CD8+ T cells sorted from PBMCs, taken around 25 months after vaccination. CDR3 sequence: CASSWGVVAYHGELFF. Here the CDR3 DNA reads TGTGCCAGCAGCTGGGGGGTTGTTGCGTATCACGGGGAGCTGTTTTTT.